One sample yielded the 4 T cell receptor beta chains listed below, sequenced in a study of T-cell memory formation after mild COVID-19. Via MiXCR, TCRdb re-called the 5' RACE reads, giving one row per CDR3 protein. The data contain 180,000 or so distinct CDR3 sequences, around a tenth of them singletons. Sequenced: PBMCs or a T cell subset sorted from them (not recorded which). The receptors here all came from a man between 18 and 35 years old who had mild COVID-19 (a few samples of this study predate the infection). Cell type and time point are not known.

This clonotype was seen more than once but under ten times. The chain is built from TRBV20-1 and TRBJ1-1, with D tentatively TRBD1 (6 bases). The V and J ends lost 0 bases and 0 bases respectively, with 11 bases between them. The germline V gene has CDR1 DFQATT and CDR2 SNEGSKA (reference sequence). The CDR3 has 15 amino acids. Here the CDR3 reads CSARDARTVNTEAFF. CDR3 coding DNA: TGCAGTGCTAGAGATGCGAGGACAGTGAACACTGAAGCTTTCTTT.

CDR3 sequence: CASSQSGDYYGYTF. The DNA for the CDR3 is TGTGCCAGCAGCCAATCCGGGGATTACTATGGCTACACCTTC. The gene calls are TRBV3-1 and TRBJ1-2; D is unresolved. CDR1 and CDR2 from the germline V gene are LGHDT and YNNKEL (reference sequence). The CDR3 extends over 14 amino acids. V gave up 2 bases and J gave up 3 bases, with 10 bases separating them.

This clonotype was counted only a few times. CDR3 region: CSASLGGPNTEAFF. In DNA, the CDR3 is TGCAGTGCTAGTCTTGGGGGTCCAAACACTGAAGCTTTCTTT. The V gene is TRBV20-1, the J gene TRBJ1-1; TRBD1 might be the D (5 bases). CDR3 length: 14 residues. Germline values: CDR1 DFQATT, CDR2 SNEGSKA (reference sequence). Trimming took off 3 bases at V and 2 bases at J, with 13 bases between the two ends.

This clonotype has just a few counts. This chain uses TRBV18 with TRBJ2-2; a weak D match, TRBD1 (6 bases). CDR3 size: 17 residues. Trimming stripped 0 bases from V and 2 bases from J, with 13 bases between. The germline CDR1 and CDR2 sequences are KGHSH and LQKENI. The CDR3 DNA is TGTGCCAGCTCACCACCGGGGACACTCGTTAACACCGGGGAGCTGTTTTTT. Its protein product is CASSPPGTLVNTGELFF.